This T cell receptor (beta chain) was recovered during a study of blood T cell repertoires in COVID-19 (dated by TCRdb to 2018 to 2020). Study-level background: The collaborator samples originated in the United States, Italy and Spain and spanned the acute and convalescent phases of COVID-19. A de-identified subject ID, COVID-19 status, age in years and sex were almost always included in the sample metadata. Deeply sampled blood TCRbeta repertoires from subjects exposed to, actively infected with, or recovered from COVID-19 were included in the dataset. HLA class I and class II types, where available, came from metadata supplied by the sample provider rather than from assay-based typing. The material from the prospective study consisted of cDNA or gDNA derived from T cells, B-cell-depleted T cells, or PBMCs. Samples came from the ongoing ImmuneRACE study (first 160 participants) plus 1,254 subjects from 6 global collaborators. The repertoires were released in a freely available public database meant as a resource for research on the immune response to SARS-CoV-2.

With regard to this clone: What antigen it recognizes has not been identified. Base quality data are lacking; no much larger clone is found one base away.

The immunoSEQ Assay, a bias-controlled multiplex PCR, was used to amplify TCRbeta CDR3 regions from genomic DNA. The original pipeline was this. The number of nucleated cells in each sample was estimated from the amplification of reference gene primers within the assay. To quantify the absolute abundance of each unique TCRbeta CDR3 rearrangement, sequence reads were collapsed and filtered. For each sample, productive Simpson clonality was calculated as the square root of Simpson's diversity index over productive rearrangements. What TCRdb holds here is the immuneACCESS table cut down to in-frame rearrangements. Part of the clones is not present; checked against another copy, under half of the missing clones reflect an unresolved V gene, and the others are unexplained. V and J calls and clone size are those listed in that table; D and trimming were worked out from the DNA. The table for this sample lists roughly 60,000 clones; roughly 90% of them were counted only once. The ten largest clones add up to about 9.1% of the sample.

The paper as a whole reports these results and caveats: How much clinical and demographic metadata was included differed by source and by participant, and the metadata was provided uncurated.

Each collaborating institution followed its own protocols to collect whole blood in K2EDTA tubes. For TCRbeta analysis, collaborators shipped samples in one of three forms: frozen whole blood, isolated PBMCs, or DNA extracted from either of those sample types. In the germline V gene (reference sequence), CDR1 corresponds to SEHNR and CDR2 to FQNEAQ. The CDR3 contains 14 residues, cysteine and phenylalanine counted. This entry keeps only the CDR3 DNA: 42 bases, framed from base 1. V lost 6 bases and J lost 8 bases; the stretch between them is 16 bases long. The sequence is built from TRBV7-9 and TRBJ1-4, and possibly TRBD1, on 6 matching bases. The receptor was derived from a woman older than 75 with active COVID-19. The sequencing input was peripheral blood. The CDR3 protein: CASSTTGKGEKLFF. The bases read TGTGCCAGCAGTACAACAGGGAAGGGGGAAAAACTGTTTTTT. Joined to the reference TRBV7-9 and TRBJ1-4 proteins, this CDR3 gives the full variable domain: DTGVSQNPRHKITKRGQNVTFRCDPISEHNRLYWYRQTLGQGPEFLTYFQNEAQLEKSRLLSDRFSAERPKGSFSTLEIQRTEQGDSAMYLCASSTTGKGEKLFFGSGTQLSVL.